The text below deals with one T cell receptor beta chain. This receptor's antigen is unknown. Nothing much larger sits one base from this clone, and base qualities are not available. The data are from a study of human thymus T cells (dated by TCRdb to between 2020 and 2021). Notes on the research overall: The study described the TCR alpha and beta repertoires in under ten infant thymus samples and four matching peripheral blood samples. Donor ages ranging from roughly 6 to 244 days were recorded, and over 5 male and a couple of female infants were included in the cohort.

The immunoSEQ multiplex PCR assay was used to amplify the TCRB and TCRAD loci from a standardized quantity of quality-controlled genomic DNA. The amplicons covered the V(D)J region and were long enough to include the CDR3 and to identify the V and J genes. Amplicon sequencing was performed on an Illumina platform through the commercial immunoSEQ service. Under the source paper's analysis protocol: Primer bias and sequencing errors were corrected as previously described, and TCRAD and TCRB definitions were based on the IMGT database. The repertoires were analysed using immunoSEQ Analyzer 3.0 and VDJTools for basic statistics, V/J segment usage, diversity estimates, rarefaction and pairwise overlap. Diversity was estimated using the Chao1, ChaoE, Efron-Thisted, Shannon and inverse Simpson indices, and was also estimated on datasets down-sampled to the size of the smallest sample. Repertoire overlap used strict matching of CDR3 nucleotide sequence, V gene and J gene, with Jaccard-based multidimensional scaling clustering. What TCRdb holds here is the immuneACCESS table cut down to in-frame rearrangements. Part of the clones is not present; checked against another copy, under half of the missing clones reflect an unresolved V gene, and the others are unexplained. The DNA gave D and trimming, while V, J and clone size come from that table. This sample lists under 95,000 clones; 95% were detected once. The top ten clones comprise 0.03% to 0.035% of the sample.

Including the terminal cysteine and phenylalanine, the CDR3 comprises 13 residues. The entry retains the CDR3 DNA only, 39 bases that are in frame from base 1. The V and J ends are trimmed by 2 bases and 6 bases, leaving 7 bases between them. CDR1 and CDR2 are read off the germline V gene (reference sequence) as WNHNN and SYGVQD. Thymus tissue was collected as surgical resects that were removed during corrective cardiac surgery. The donors were immunologically healthy infants in Finland who had open corrective cardiac surgery for congenital heart defects. Thymocytes were mechanically released from the tissue and were stored as pellets of roughly 10-34 million cells at -70 degrees C. Genomic DNA was extracted from frozen cell pellets with a QIAsymphony instrument. Here is what the overall study found, with its caveats: Both the thymic and the peripheral blood repertoires appeared to show biased V and J gene segment usage. The related research reported highly overlapping thymic TCR repertoires among unrelated individuals. Thymus samples yielded on average roughly 810,000 unique TCRB clonotypes, compared with 65,000 to 100,000 from blood samples.

The rearrangement combines TRBV10-1 with TRBJ2-2; a confident D gene designation cannot be given. This clonotype was sampled from a girl less than two years old with a congenital heart defect but otherwise immunologically healthy. The specimen sequenced was thymus tissue. Here the CDR3 is given as CASSEGPPGELFF. The DNA sequence reads TGCGCCAGCAGTGAGGGCCCTCCCGGGGAGCTGTTTTTT.